Each of the 15 T cell receptor beta chains below was sequenced from the same sample in a study of OX40 agonist ivuxolimab in advanced cancers. Assay used: immunoSEQ multiplex PCR; TCRdb lists only in-frame clones, some missing. The sample has tens of thousands of clones, about 82% seen once. Material: CD4+ or CD8+ T cells sorted from blood, obtained in a trial of the OX40 agonist ivuxolimab. The receptors were gathered from an adult with an advanced solid tumor such as melanoma, head and neck, liver or kidney cancer.

This clone was found once. The V gene is TRBV6-6, the J gene TRBJ2-2, with TRBD2 matching 10 bases. V dropped 0 bases and J dropped 5; count of bases not matched to a gene: 3. Germline V gene data show CDR1 as MNHNY and CDR2 as SVGAGI (reference sequence). CDR3 length: 16 residues. Written as DNA, the CDR3 is TGTGCCAGCAGTTACTCGGGACTAGCGCCGACCGGGGAGCTGTTTTTT. Amino acids: CASSYSGLAPTGELFF.

This chain connects TRBV5-6 to TRBJ2-5; no clear D. The V and J ends lost 0 bases and 0 bases respectively, with 6 bases between them. CDR1 and CDR2 (germline): SGHDT, YYEEEE. The CDR3 runs to 14 residues. DNA for the CDR3: TGTGCCAGCAGCTTGGGCAGTAACCAAGAGACCCAGTACTTC. Its translation: CASSLGSNQETQYF.

The chain employs TRBV29-1 and TRBJ1-2; tentatively, D is TRBD1 (5 bases). The V end lost 0 bases, the J end lost 14 bases, and 19 bases lay between the germline ends. CDR3 length equals 13 residues. Per the germline V gene, CDR1 is SQVTM and CDR2 is ANQGSEA. The CDR3 spells CSVEDLGRGAKTF. CDR3 DNA sequence: TGCAGCGTTGAAGATCTGGGCAGAGGGGCGAAAACCTTC.

The CDR3 sequence is CAIRTSGRSGEQYF. CDR3 nucleotides: TGTGCCATCAGGACTAGCGGGAGGTCAGGCGAGCAGTACTTC. The chain uses TRBV10-3 and TRBJ2-7, with 13 bases lining up with TRBD2. The germline V gene encodes CDR1 ENHRY and CDR2 SYGVKD. V lost 6 bases and J lost 6; bases outside the gene matches: 5. CDR3 length equals 14 residues.

This clone has only one observation. The V gene is TRBV7-9, the J gene TRBJ1-2; 9 nucleotides agree with TRBD1. V shed 1 base, J shed 8 bases, and the junction held 8 bases outside the gene matches. Germline CDR1 SEHNR, CDR2 FQNEAQ (reference sequence). The CDR3 length is 15 residues. This chain's CDR3 is CASSLDTGGARGYTF. CDR3 coding DNA: TGTGCCAGCAGCTTAGACACAGGGGGCGCGAGGGGCTACACCTTC.

This clone has more than one count but fewer than ten. This chain uses TRBV2 with TRBJ1-3; D uncertain. This CDR3 spans 16 amino acids. Germline loops: CDR1 SNHLY, CDR2 FYNNEI. Trimming took off 4 bases at V and 0 bases at J, with 13 bases between the two ends. The CDR3 DNA reads TGTGCCAGCAGTGGGTTCGGCGCAAGCTCTGGAAACACCATATATTTT. Its translation is CASSGFGASSGNTIYF.

The CDR3 here is CASSQDHTPVEGVTGELFF. DNA for the CDR3: TGCGCCAGCAGCCAAGATCATACACCCGTAGAAGGTGTCACCGGGGAGCTGTTTTTT. The chain joins TRBV4-3 to TRBJ2-2; D not resolved. Looked up from germline, CDR1 is LGHNA and CDR2 is YSLEER. The CDR3 is 19 residues long. V shed 0 bases and J shed 4 bases, with 21 bases lying between them.

V gene TRBV5-1 combines with J gene TRBJ1-2; the D is unclear. The CDR3 covers 15 residues. Trimming took 0 bases from V and 4 from J, leaving 13 bases between them. The germline V gene has CDR1 SGHRS and CDR2 YFSETQ. CDR3 amino acids: CASSLGSEYIYGYTF. The CDR3 DNA sequence: TGCGCCAGCAGCTTGGGTTCAGAGTACATCTATGGCTACACCTTC.

The chain uses TRBV7-9 and TRBJ2-2, with 8 nucleotides matching TRBD1. Looked up from germline, CDR1 is SEHNR and CDR2 is FQNEAQ (reference sequence). This CDR3 spans 15 amino acids. Trimming at V came to 5 bases and at J to 4 bases, leaving 6 bases not matched to a gene. CDR3 nucleotide sequence: TGTGCCAGCAGCAAGAACAGGGGGATCACCGGGGAGCTGTTTTTT. This translates into CASSKNRGITGELFF.

This chain's CDR3 is CASSSKGWANEKLFF. CDR3 nucleotide sequence: TGTGCCAGCAGTTCTAAGGGGTGGGCGAATGAAAAACTGTTTTTT. The chain combines TRBV6-5 with TRBJ1-4, with a weak D call TRBD1 (5 bases). Trimming took 4 bases from V and 5 from J, leaving 14 bases between them. This CDR3 has 15 residues. CDR1 and CDR2 from the germline V gene are MNHEY and SVGAGI.

The chain combines TRBV11-2 with TRBJ2-5, with D maybe TRBD1 (6 bases). The CDR3 loop spans 15 amino acids. Looked up from germline, CDR1 is SGHAT and CDR2 is FQNNGV. V was clipped by 0 bases and J by 5 bases, with 13 bases between them. This chain's CDR3 is CASSLDRGWVETQYF. The CDR3 DNA follows: TGTGCCAGCAGCTTAGATAGGGGGTGGGTGGAGACCCAGTACTTC.

V gene TRBV5-1 combines with J gene TRBJ2-7; no clear D gene. The CDR3 runs to 13 residues. Germline loops: CDR1 SGHRS, CDR2 YFSETQ. V was shortened by 1 base and J by 5 bases, with 10 bases between the two germline ends. DNA for the CDR3: TGCGCCAGCAGCTTGATGGAGTACCACGAGCAGTACTTC. The encoded protein is CASSLMEYHEQYF.

This chain links TRBV5-1 with TRBJ1-2, with D unresolved. V gave up 4 bases and J gave up 8 bases, with 18 bases separating them. The CDR3 covers 14 residues. Germline values: CDR1 SGHRS, CDR2 YFSETQ. The CDR3 region has the DNA TGCGCCAGCAGCCGCCTTGACACTCCGGGGGGCTACACCTTC. This gives the protein CASSRLDTPGGYTF.

This rearrangement joins TRBV7-2 to TRBJ2-7; perhaps TRBD2 as D (6 bases). The ends were cut back, 4 bases at V and 1 base at J, with 11 bases in the middle. This CDR3 has 14 amino acids. Germline assignment: CDR1 SGHTA and CDR2 FQGNSA. The CDR3 sequence: CASSSVAESYEQYF. CDR3 DNA: TGTGCCAGCAGCTCCGTAGCGGAATCCTACGAGCAGTACTTC. Combining the CDR3 with reference TRBV7-2 and TRBJ2-7 gives the whole variable domain GAGVSQSPSNKVTEKGKDVELRCDPISGHTALYWYRQSLGQGLEFLIYFQGNSAPDKSGLPSDRFSAERTGGSVSTLTIQRTQQEDSAVYLCASSSVAESYEQYFGPGTRLTVT.

The chain links TRBV2 to TRBJ2-2, with TRBD2 as a possible D gene (5 bases). The V end was cut by 6 bases, the J end by 0 bases, with 11 bases between. Germline V gene data show CDR1 as SNHLY and CDR2 as FYNNEI. CDR3 size: 15 residues. The DNA of the CDR3 is TGTGCCAGCAGAGAAAGCGGAACGAACACCGGGGAGCTGTTTTTT. Protein: CASRESGTNTGELFF.